This T cell receptor (beta chain) was sequenced in a study of T cells after posttransplantation cyclophosphamide. This clone was detected many times. Its antigen is currently unknown. The data were produced by immunoSEQ multiplex PCR, yet TCRdb's version contains in-frame clones alone and is incomplete. The repertoire shows more than 40,000 clones, none seen only once; the top ten take 2% to 2.5%. Study-wide points: Recipient CMV seropositivity and CMV reactivation strongly tracked TRB clonality. Blood and skin or GI T cell repertoires showed limited TRB overlap.

Peripheral blood was collected from the related graft donor on the marrow donation day. The receptor's source is a man in his forties or fifties in good health, CMV-negative, and a related stem cell transplant donor. Sequencing used PBMCs.

The CDR3 sequence is CASSLQFLGGGYTF. The CDR3 DNA follows: TGTGCCAGCAGCCTTCAATTCCTCGGAGGGGGCTACACCTTC. The V call is TRBV13, the J call TRBJ1-2; D call uncertain. The germline V and J ends were trimmed by 5 bases and 8 bases, with 18 bases remaining between them. The CDR3 consists of 14 residues. Germline V gene sequence: CDR1 PRHDT, CDR2 FYEKMQ (reference sequence).